This T cell receptor (beta chain) was captured by sequencing in a study of T cell repertoires in cytomegalovirus infection. At the level of the study: From public TCR beta signatures came an indication of both CMV infection and matching HLA type. Study outcomes and limitations: In two of eight donors, the top clonotype was HLA-C-restricted CMV-specific. Carriers of CMV plus the relevant HLA were identified by cumulative public TCR beta family frequency.

A single record per CDR3 protein comes from TCRdb applying MiXCR to the reads. In the table there are about 740,000 distinct CDR3 sequences, approximately 33% of which are singletons. Points on this clonotype: Its antigen remains unidentified. One base away lies a much larger clone, so this may be a sequencing read error.

The CDR3 is made up of 13 amino acids. Germline CDR1 reads SGHTA; CDR2 reads FQGNSA. The chain carries TRBV7-2 and TRBJ1-4; no firm D call. This specimen was cultured PBMCs, taken from culture after CMV antigen stimulation. The sequence was obtained from a human donor in good health (CMV status not recorded). Some clones in this sample may be carry-over from other donors' samples. Written as DNA, the CDR3 is TGTGCCGGCAGCTTAAACGGGAATGAAAAACTGTTTTTT. It is translated as CAGSLNGNEKLFF.